By sample fraction, the clone carrying this T cell receptor (beta chain) is medium-sized. Its matching antigen is unknown. Purified naive CD4+ T cells were depleted of CD25+ Tregs. Full-length variable regions came from constant-region reverse primers plus semi-nested Nested Universal Primer A PCR. MiXCR was run by TCRdb on the 5' RACE reads, yielding one entry per CDR3 protein. The data show 9,000 to 13,000 distinct CDR3 sequences, with 40% to 55% seen just once and around an eighth held by the top ten. Findings and limits, study-wide: Greatest tumor Treg TCR overlap was with tumor naive CD4+ cells. In terms of TCR gene usage, tumor memory CD4+ T cells clustered together with blood and lymph node memory CD4+ cells, as well as with lymph node naive CD4+ cells.

This receptor was obtained from a female donor with breast cancer. Input material: tumor-infiltrating naive CD4+ T cells sorted from the breast tumor. As to subset: naive CD4+ T cells, CD4+CD45RA+CD25-.

CDR3 loop: CSARTPSTDTQYF. In nucleotides, the CDR3 is TGCAGTGCAAGGACACCTAGCACAGATACGCAGTATTTT. This chain uses TRBV20-1 with TRBJ2-3; possible D gene TRBD1, 5 bases. Trimming cost V 6 bases and J 0 bases, with 10 bases left between them. CDR3 length: 13 amino acids. Germline V gene sequence: CDR1 DFQATT, CDR2 SNEGSKA (reference sequence).